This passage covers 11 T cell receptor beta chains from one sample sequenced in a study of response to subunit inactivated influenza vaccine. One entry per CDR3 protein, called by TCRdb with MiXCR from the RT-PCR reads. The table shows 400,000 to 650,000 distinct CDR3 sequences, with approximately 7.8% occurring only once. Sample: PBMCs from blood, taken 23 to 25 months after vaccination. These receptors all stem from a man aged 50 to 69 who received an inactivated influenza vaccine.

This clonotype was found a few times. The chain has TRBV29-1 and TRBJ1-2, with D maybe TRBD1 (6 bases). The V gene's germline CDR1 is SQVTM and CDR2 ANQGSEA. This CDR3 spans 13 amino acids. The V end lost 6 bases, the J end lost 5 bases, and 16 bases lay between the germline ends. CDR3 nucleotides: TGCAGCGTGGGGCCGGGGGCCGGATATGGCTACACCTTC. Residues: CSVGPGAGYGYTF.

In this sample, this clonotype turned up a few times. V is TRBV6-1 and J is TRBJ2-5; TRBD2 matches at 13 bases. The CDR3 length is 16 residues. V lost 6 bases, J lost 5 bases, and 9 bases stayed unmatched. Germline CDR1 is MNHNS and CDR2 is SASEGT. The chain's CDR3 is CASSRLAGGIEETQYF. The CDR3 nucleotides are TGTGCCAGCAGCCGACTAGCGGGAGGAATTGAGGAGACCCAGTACTTC.

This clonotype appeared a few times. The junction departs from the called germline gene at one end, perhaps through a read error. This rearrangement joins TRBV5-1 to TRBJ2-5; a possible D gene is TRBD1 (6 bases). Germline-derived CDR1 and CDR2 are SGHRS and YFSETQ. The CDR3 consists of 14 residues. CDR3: CASSLGTNQDTQYF. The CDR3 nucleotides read TGCGCCAGCAGCCTGGGGACAAATCAAGATACCCAGTACTTC.

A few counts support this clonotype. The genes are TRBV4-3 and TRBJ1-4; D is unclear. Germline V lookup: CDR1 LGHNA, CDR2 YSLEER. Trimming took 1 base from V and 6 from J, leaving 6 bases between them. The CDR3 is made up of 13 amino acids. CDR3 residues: CASSQGLYEKLFF. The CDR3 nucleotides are TGCGCCAGCAGCCAAGGGCTCTATGAAAAACTGTTTTTT.

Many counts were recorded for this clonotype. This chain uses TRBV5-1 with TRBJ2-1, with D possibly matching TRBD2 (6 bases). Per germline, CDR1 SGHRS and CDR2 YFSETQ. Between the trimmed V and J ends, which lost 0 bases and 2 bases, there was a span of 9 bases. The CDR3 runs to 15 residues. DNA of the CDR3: TGCGCCAGCAGCTTGGTAGCGGCTACCTACAATGAGCAGTTCTTC. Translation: CASSLVAATYNEQFF.

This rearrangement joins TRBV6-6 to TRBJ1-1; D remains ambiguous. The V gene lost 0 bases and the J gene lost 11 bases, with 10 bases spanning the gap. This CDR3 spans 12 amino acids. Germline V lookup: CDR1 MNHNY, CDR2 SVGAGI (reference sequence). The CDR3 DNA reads TGTGCCAGCAGTTACTCCTGGGCTATCGCTTTCTTT. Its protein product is CASSYSWAIAFF.

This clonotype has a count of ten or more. CDR3 nucleotides: TGTGCCAGCAGCACTATACCGGGACTCTCTAAGTTAGGTGAGCAGTTCTTC. Its protein is CASSTIPGLSKLGEQFF. The chain joins TRBV7-3 to TRBJ2-1, with D perhaps matching TRBD2 (6 bases). The V end lost 5 bases, the J end lost 9 bases, and 26 bases lay between the germline ends. Germline assignment: CDR1 SGHTA and CDR2 FQGTGA. The CDR3 is made up of 17 amino acids.

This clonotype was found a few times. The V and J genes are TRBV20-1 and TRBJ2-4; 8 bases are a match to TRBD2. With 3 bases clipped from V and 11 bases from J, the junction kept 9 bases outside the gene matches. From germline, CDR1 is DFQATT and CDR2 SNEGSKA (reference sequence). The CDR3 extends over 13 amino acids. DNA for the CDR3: TGCAGTGCTAGTGCAACCGGGAGGGGACTTCAGTACTTC. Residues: CSASATGRGLQYF.

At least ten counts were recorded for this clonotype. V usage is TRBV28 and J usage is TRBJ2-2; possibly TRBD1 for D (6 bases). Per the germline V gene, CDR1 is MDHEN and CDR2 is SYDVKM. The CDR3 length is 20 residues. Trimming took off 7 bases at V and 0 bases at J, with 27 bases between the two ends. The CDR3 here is CASTLSGTTDATTNTGELFF. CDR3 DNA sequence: TGTGCCAGCACCTTATCCGGGACAACGGACGCCACAACGAACACCGGGGAGCTGTTTTTT.

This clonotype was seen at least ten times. The CDR3 is CASRELAGAYNEQFF. The CDR3 DNA follows: TGTGCCAGCAGGGAATTAGCGGGGGCCTACAATGAGCAGTTCTTC. This chain links TRBV11-2 with TRBJ2-1; 9 bases match TRBD2. J lost 2 bases, V lost 6 bases, and 5 bases had no gene match. Germline loops: CDR1 SGHAT, CDR2 FQNNGV. CDR3 length: 15 residues.

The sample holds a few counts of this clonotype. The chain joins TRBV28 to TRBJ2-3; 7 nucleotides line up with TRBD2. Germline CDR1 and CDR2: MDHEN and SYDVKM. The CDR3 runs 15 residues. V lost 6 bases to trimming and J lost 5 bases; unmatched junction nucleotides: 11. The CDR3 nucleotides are TGTGCCAGCAGCTCTAAGCGGGAAGTGATAGATACGCAGTATTTT. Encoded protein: CASSSKREVIDTQYF.